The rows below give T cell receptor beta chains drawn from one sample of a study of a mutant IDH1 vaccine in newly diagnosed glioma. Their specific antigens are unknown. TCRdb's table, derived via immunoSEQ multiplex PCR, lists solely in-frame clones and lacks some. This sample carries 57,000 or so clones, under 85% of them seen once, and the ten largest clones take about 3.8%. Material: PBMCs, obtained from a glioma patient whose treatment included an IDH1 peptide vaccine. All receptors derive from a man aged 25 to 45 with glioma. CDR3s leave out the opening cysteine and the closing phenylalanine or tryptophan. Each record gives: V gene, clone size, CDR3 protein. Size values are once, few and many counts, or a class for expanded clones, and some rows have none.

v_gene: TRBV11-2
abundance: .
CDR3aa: ASSAIQGAGEKLF

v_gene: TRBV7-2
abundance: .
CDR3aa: ASSLTYEQY

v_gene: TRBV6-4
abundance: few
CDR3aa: ASTRQGIRITEAF

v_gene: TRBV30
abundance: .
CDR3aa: AWSLGGVIMNTEAF

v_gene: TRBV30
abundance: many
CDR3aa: AWSGKRGYQPQH

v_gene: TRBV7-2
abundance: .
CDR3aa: ASSLVGPVSYEQY

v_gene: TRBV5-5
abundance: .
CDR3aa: ASSWGDGRYGYT

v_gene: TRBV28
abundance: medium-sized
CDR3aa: ASSLEETQY

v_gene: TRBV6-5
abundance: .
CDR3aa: ASSYRGRDNEKLF

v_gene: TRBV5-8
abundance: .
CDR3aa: ASSLEVGGSETQY

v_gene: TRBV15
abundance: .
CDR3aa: ATSRDAGLDTQY

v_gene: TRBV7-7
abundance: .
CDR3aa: ASSLLAGGHYEQY

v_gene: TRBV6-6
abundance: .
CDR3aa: ASSYFGGNYEQY

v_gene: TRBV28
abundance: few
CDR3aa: ASGYLDRGDGYT

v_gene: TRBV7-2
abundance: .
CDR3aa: ASSLWGLARNEQF

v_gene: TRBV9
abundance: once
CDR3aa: ASSVAGSGGTEAF